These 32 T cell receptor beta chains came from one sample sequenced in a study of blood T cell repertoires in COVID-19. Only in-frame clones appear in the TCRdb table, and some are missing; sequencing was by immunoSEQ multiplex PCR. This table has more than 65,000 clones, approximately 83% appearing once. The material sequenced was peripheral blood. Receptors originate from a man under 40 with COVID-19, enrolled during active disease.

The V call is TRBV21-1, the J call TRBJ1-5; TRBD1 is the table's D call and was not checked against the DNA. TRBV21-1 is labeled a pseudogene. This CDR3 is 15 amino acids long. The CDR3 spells CASHRQLKGNQPQHF. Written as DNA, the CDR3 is TGTGCCAGCCACCGACAGTTGAAAGGCAATCAGCCCCAGCATTTT.

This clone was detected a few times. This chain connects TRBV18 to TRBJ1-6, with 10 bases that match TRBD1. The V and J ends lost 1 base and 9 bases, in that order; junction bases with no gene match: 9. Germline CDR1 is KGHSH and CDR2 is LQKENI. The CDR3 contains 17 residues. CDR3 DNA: TGTGCCAGCTCACCACGACCCGGGACAGGGGATACTTCACCCCTCCACTTT. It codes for CASSPRPGTGDTSPLHF.

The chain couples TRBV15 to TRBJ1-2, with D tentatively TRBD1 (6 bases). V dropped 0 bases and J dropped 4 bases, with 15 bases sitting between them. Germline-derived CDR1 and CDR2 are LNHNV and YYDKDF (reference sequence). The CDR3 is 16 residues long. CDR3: CATSRDSLQGVYGYTF. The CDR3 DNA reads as TGTGCCACCAGCAGAGATAGCCTACAGGGTGTCTATGGCTACACCTTC.

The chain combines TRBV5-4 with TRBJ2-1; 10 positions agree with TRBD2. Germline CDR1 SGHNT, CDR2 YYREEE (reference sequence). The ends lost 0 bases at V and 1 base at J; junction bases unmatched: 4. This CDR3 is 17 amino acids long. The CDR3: CASSLASGRQSYNEQFF. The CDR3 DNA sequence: TGTGCCAGCAGCTTGGCTAGCGGGAGACAATCCTACAATGAGCAGTTCTTC.

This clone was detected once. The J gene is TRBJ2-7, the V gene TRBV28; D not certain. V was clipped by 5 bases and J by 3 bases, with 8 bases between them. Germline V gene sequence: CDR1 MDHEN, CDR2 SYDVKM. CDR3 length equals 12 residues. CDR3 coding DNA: TGTGCCAGCAGTGAAACACACTACGAGCAGTACTTC. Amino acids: CASSETHYEQYF.

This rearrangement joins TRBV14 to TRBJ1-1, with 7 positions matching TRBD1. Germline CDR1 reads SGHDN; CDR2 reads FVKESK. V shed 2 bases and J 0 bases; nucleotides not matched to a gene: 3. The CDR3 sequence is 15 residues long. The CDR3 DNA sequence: TGTGCCAGCAGCCAAACGACAGGGTTGAACACTGAAGCTTTCTTT. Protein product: CASSQTTGLNTEAFF. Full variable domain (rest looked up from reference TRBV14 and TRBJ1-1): EAGVTQFPSHSVIEKGQTVTLRCDPISGHDNLYWYRRVMGKEIKFLLHFVKESKQDESGMPNNRFLAERTGGTYSTLKVQPAELEDSGVYFCASSQTTGLNTEAFFGQGTRLTVV.

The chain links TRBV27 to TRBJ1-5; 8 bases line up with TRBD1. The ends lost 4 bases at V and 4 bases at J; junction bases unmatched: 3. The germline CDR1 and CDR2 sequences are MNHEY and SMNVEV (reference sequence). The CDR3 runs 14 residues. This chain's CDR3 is CASSSQGVNQPQHF. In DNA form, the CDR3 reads TGTGCCAGCAGTTCACAGGGGGTTAATCAGCCCCAGCATTTT.

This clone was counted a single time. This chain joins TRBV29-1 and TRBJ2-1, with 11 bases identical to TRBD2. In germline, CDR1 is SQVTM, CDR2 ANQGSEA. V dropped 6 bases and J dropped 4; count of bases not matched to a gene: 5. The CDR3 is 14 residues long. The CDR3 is CSVPASGRYNEQFF. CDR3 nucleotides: TGCAGCGTCCCGGCTAGCGGGAGGTACAATGAGCAGTTCTTC.

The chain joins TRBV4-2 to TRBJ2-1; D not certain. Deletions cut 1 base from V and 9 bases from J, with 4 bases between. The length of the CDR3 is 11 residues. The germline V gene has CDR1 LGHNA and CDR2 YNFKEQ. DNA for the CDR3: TGTGCCAGCAGCCAAGCCGTTGAGCAGTTCTTC. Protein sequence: CASSQAVEQFF.

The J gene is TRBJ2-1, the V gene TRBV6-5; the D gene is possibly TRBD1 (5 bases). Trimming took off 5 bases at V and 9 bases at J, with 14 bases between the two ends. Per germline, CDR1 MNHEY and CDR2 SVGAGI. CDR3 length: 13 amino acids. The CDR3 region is CASSRPGYSEQFF. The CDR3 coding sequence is TGTGCCAGCAGTAGACCAGGGTATAGTGAGCAGTTCTTC.

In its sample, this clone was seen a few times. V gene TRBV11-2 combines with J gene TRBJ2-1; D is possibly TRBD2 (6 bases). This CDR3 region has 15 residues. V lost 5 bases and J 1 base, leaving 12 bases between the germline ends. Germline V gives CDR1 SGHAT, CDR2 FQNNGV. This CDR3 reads CASSPGRGSYNEQFF. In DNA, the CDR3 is TGTGCCAGCAGCCCCGGGCGGGGATCCTACAATGAGCAGTTCTTC. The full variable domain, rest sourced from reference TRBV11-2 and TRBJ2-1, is EAGVAQSPRYKIIEKRQSVAFWCNPISGHATLYWYQQILGQGPKLLIQFQNNGVVDDSQLPKDRFSAERLKGVDSTLKIQPAKLEDSAVYLCASSPGRGSYNEQFFGPGTRLTVL.

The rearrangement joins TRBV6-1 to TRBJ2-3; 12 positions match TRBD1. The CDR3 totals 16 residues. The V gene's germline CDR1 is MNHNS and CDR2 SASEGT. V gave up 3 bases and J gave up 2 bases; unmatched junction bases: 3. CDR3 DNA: TGTGCCAGCAGTGACGGGGACAGGGGGCACACAGATACGCAGTATTTT. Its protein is CASSDGDRGHTDTQYF.

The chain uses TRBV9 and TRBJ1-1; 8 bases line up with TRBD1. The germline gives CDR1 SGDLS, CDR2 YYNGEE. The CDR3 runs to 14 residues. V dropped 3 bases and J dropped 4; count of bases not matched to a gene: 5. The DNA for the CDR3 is TGTGCCAGCAGCGCCTACAGGGGGACCACTGAAGCTTTCTTT. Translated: CASSAYRGTTEAFF.

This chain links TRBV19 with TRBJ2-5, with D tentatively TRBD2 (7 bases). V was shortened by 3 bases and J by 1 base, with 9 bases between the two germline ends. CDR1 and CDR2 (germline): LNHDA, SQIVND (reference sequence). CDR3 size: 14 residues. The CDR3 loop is CASSMRGPQETQYF. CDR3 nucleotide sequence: TGTGCCAGTAGTATGCGGGGGCCCCAAGAGACCCAGTACTTC.

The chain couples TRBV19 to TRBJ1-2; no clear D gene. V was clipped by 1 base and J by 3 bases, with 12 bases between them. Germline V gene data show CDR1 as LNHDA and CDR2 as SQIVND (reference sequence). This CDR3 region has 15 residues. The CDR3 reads CASSIGGSRDYGYTF. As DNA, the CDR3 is TGTGCCAGTAGTATAGGAGGGAGTAGAGACTATGGCTACACCTTC.

The CDR3 sequence is CASSFATGGEDEKLFF. The DNA of the CDR3 is TGCGCCAGCAGCTTTGCAACAGGGGGCGAGGATGAAAAACTGTTTTTT. The V and J genes are TRBV5-1 and TRBJ1-4; 9 nucleotides match TRBD1. The CDR3 is 16 residues long. V gave up 2 bases and J gave up 6 bases; unmatched junction bases: 8. Germline-derived CDR1 and CDR2 are SGHRS and YFSETQ.

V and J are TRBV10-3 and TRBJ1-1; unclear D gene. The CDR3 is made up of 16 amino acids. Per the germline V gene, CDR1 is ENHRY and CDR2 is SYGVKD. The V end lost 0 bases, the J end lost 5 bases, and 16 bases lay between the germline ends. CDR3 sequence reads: CAISESPGKGVTEAFF. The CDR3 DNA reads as TGTGCCATCAGTGAGTCGCCAGGTAAGGGAGTGACTGAAGCTTTCTTT.

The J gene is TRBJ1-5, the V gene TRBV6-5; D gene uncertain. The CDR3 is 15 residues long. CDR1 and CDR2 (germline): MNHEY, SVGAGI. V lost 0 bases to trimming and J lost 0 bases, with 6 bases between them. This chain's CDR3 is CASSYSQDSNQPQHF. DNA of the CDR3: TGTGCCAGCAGTTACTCGCAGGATAGCAATCAGCCCCAGCATTTT.

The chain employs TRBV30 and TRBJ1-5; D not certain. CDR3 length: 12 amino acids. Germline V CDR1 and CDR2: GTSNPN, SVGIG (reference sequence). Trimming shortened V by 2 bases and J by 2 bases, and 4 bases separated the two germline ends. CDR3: CAWSSGNQPQHF. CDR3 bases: TGTGCCTGGAGTTCGGGCAATCAGCCCCAGCATTTT. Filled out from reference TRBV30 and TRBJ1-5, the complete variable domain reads SQTIHQWPATLVQPVGSPLSLECTVEGTSNPNLYWYRQAAGRGLQLLFYSVGIGQISSEVPQNLSASRPQDRQFILSSKKLLLSDSGFYLCAWSSGNQPQHFGDGTRLSIL.

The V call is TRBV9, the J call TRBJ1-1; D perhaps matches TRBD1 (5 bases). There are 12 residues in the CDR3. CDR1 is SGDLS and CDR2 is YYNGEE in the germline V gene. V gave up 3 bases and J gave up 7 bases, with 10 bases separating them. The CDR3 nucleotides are TGTGCCAGCAGCGGGGGGGTTGATGAAGCTTTCTTT. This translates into CASSGGVDEAFF.

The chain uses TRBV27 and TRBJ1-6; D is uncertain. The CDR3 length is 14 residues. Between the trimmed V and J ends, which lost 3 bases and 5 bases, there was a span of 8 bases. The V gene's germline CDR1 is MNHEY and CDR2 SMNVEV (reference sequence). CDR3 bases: TGTGCCAGCAGTTTCGGCAGCGATAATTCACCCCTCCACTTT. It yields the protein CASSFGSDNSPLHF.

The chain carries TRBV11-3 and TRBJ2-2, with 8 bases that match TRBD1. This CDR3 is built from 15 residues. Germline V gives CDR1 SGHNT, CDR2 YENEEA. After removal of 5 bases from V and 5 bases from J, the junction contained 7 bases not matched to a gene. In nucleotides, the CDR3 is TGTGCCAGCAGCACCAGGACAGGGAGTACCGGGGAGCTGTTTTTT. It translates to CASSTRTGSTGELFF. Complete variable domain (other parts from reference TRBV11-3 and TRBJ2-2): EAGVVQSPRYKIIEKKQPVAFWCNPISGHNTLYWYLQNLGQGPELLIRYENEEAVDDSQLPKDRFSAERLKGVDSTLKIQPAELGDSAVYLCASSTRTGSTGELFFGEGSRLTVL.

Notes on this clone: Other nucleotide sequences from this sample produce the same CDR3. The CDR3 loop reads CASSVGQYNEQFF. The CDR3, as DNA: TGTGCCAGCAGCGTAGGACAGTACAATGAGCAGTTCTTC. The genes are TRBV9 and TRBJ2-1; D is possibly TRBD1 (5 bases). The CDR3 totals 13 residues. The V end lost 0 bases, the J end lost 4 bases, and 5 bases lay between the germline ends. In germline, CDR1 is SGDLS, CDR2 YYNGEE.

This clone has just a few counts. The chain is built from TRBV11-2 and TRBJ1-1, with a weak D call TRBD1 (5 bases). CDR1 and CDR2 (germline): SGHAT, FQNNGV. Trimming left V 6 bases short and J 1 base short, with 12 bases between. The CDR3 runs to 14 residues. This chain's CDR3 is CASSLQGGNTEAFF. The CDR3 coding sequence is TGTGCCAGCAGTCTTCAGGGTGGGAACACTGAAGCTTTCTTT.

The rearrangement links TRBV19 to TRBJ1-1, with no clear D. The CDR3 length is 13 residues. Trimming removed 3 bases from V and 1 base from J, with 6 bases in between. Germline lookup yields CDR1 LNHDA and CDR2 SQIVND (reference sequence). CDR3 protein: CASSMVRNTEAFF. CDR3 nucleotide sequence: TGTGCCAGTAGTATGGTGCGGAACACTGAAGCTTTCTTT.

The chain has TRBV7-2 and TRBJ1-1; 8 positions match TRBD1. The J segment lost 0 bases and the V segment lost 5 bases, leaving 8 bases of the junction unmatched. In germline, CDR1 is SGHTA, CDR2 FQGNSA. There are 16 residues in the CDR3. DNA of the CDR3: TGTGCCAGCAGCCCCAAGGGACAGGCCGTGAACACTGAAGCTTTCTTT. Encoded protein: CASSPKGQAVNTEAFF.

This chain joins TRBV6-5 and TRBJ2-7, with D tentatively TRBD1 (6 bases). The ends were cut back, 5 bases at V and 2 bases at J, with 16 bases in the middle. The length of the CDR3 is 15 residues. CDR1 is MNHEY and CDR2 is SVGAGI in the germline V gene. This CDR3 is CASSPGPPGAYEQYF. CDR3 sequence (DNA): TGTGCCAGCAGTCCTGGACCACCAGGGGCCTACGAGCAGTACTTC.

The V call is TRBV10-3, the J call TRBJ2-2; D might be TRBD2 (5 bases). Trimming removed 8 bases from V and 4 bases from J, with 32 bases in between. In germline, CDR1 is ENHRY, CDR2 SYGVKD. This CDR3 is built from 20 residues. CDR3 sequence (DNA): TGTGCCATCTCCCCGAGGTCCCCGGGCTCACCACTGGCGGGCACCGGGGAGCTGTTTTTT. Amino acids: CAISPRSPGSPLAGTGELFF.

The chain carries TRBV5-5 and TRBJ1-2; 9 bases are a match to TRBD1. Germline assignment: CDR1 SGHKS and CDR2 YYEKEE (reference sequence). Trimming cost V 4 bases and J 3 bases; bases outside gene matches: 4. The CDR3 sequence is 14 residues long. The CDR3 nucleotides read TGTGCCAGCAGCGCGGGGACAGGGTACTATGGCTACACCTTC. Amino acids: CASSAGTGYYGYTF.

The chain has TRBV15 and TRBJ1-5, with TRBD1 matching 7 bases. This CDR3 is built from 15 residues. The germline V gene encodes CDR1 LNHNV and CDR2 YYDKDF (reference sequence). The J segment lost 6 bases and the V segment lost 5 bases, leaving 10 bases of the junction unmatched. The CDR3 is CATSPSHRGRQPQHF. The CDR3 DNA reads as TGTGCCACCAGCCCAAGTCACAGGGGACGTCAGCCCCAGCATTTT.

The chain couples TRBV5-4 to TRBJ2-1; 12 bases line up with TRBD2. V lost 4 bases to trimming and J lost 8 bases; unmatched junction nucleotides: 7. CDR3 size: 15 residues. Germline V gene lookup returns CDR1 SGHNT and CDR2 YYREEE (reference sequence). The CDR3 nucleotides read TGTGCCAGCAGCATGACTAGCGGGAGTTGGGATGAGCAGTTCTTC. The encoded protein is CASSMTSGSWDEQFF.

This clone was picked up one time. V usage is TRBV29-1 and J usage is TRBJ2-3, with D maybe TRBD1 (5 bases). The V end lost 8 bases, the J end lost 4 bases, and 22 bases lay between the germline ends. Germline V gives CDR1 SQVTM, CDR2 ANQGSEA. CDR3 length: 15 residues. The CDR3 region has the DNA TGCAGCACCCGTCAGGGCCCCACTCTCCCAGATACGCAGTATTTT. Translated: CSTRQGPTLPDTQYF.